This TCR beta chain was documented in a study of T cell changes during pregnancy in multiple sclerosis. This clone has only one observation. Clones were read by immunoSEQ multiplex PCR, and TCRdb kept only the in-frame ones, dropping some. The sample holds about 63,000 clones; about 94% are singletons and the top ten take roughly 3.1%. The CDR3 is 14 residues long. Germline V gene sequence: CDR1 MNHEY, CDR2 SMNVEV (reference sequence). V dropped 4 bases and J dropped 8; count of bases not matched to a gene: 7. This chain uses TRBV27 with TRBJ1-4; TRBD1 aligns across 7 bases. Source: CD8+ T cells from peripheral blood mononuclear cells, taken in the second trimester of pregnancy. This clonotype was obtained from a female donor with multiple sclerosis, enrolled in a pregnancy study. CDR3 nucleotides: TGTGCCAGCAGTTCAAGGGGGCGCGGGGAAAAACTGTTTTTT. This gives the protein CASSSRGRGEKLFF.